This TCR beta chain was sequenced for a study of blood T cell repertoires in COVID-19. Study details: Collection of acute and convalescent COVID-19 samples took place in the United States, Italy and Spain. Sample material is recorded as cDNA or gDNA derived from T cells, B-cell-depleted T cells, or PBMCs.

The sample holds a few counts of this clone. Trimming cost V 4 bases and J 15 bases; bases outside gene matches: 13. Germline values: CDR1 SGHRS, CDR2 YFSETQ. This CDR3 spans 13 amino acids. Using immunoSEQ multiplex PCR, the repertoire was profiled, and TCRdb retains in-frame clones only, with some absent. The sample has over 150,000 clones, roughly 89% seen once; the top ten hold 3% to 4.5%. The source is a woman aged 60-75 years who had recovered from COVID-19. V usage is TRBV5-1 and J usage is TRBJ2-1, with 7 bases identical to TRBD2. The sequencing sample was made of peripheral blood. CDR3 nucleotides: TGCGCCAGCAGCAGCAGCGGGGCCTCTATGGGGTTCTTC. It yields the protein CASSSSGASMGFF. Together with reference TRBV5-1 and TRBJ2-1, the CDR3 gives the full variable domain: KAGVTQTPRYLIKTRGQQVTLSCSPISGHRSVSWYQQTPGQGLQFLFEYFSETQRNKGNFPGRFSGRQFSNSRSEMNVSTLELGDSALYLCASSSSGASMGFFGPGTRLTVL.